One sample yielded the 26 T cell receptor beta chains listed below, sequenced in a study of naive and memory T cell subsets (dated by TCRdb to the late 2010s). Library preparation used UMI-ligation and nested PCR. Data came from an Illumina MiSeq. The beta constant-region primer consisted of an equimolar mixture of two oligonucleotides that together covered TRBC1 and TRBC2. The public sequencing data were trimmed at Q25 with fastp and processed into clonotypes with MiXCR by TCRdb, which kept only in-frame beta chains. Every entry covers one CDR3 protein and lists the most common genes and DNA from its rows. The table for this sample lists tens of thousands of distinct CDR3 sequences; about 14% of them were counted only once. Together, the top ten hold 22% of the sample. The sequencing sample was made of effector memory CD4+ T cells from blood. The cell subset or site label for this specimen denotes: effector memory, CD45RA- CD27-. The receptors derive from a human donor in good health.

This clonotype was counted many times. The chain has TRBV15 and TRBJ2-6; tentatively, D is TRBD1 (6 bases). The CDR3 consists of 18 residues. The germline V gene has CDR1 LNHNV and CDR2 YYDKDF (reference sequence). Trimming stripped 1 base from V and 2 bases from J, with 15 bases between. The CDR3 sequence is CATSRVMGPGAGANVLTF. Here the CDR3 DNA reads TGTGCCACCAGCAGAGTCATGGGACCAGGGGCTGGGGCCAACGTCCTGACTTTC.

The rearrangement uses TRBV19 and TRBJ1-4; D is unresolved. Trimming shortened V by 6 bases and J by 8 bases, and 16 bases separated the two germline ends. The V gene's germline CDR1 is LNHDA and CDR2 SQIVND (reference sequence). CDR3 length: 14 amino acids. CDR3 residues: CASSLMIGAEKLFF. The DNA for the CDR3 is TGTGCCAGTAGCTTAATGATCGGAGCGGAAAAACTGTTTTTT.

This chain joins TRBV24-1 and TRBJ2-3, with D possibly TRBD2 on 6 matching bases. The length of the CDR3 is 16 residues. The ends were cut back, 4 bases at V and 7 bases at J, with 20 bases in the middle. Germline assignment: CDR1 KGHDR and CDR2 SFDVKD. The CDR3 loop reads CATSDPGTPHQNTQYF. The CDR3 DNA follows: TGTGCCACCAGTGACCCCGGGACTCCACATCAGAATACGCAGTATTTT.

J is TRBJ1-5 and V is TRBV12-3 or TRBV12-4, with D unclear. V was cut by 6 bases and J by 2 bases, with 11 bases left in between. The CDR3 is 14 residues long. The CDR3 DNA reads TGTGCCAGCAGGTATCTTGCGGGCAATCAGCCCCAGCATTTT. Translating it yields CASRYLAGNQPQHF.

This clonotype has at least ten counts. The V gene is TRBV12-3 or TRBV12-4, the J gene TRBJ2-7; 8 nucleotides agree with TRBD1. The ends lost 0 bases at V and 9 bases at J; junction bases unmatched: 4. This CDR3 contains 13 residues. The CDR3 nucleotides read TGTGCCAGCAGTTTAGCGACAGGGGCTGCGCAGTACTTC. The encoded protein is CASSLATGAAQYF.

This clonotype was seen repeatedly, ten times or more. This chain connects TRBV20-1 to TRBJ2-6, with D unresolved. The V gene's germline CDR1 is DFQATT and CDR2 SNEGSKA (reference sequence). V was shortened by 1 base and J by 0 bases, with 7 bases between the two germline ends. CDR3 size: 15 residues. CDR3 coding DNA: TGCAGTGCTAGAGCCCTAGACTCTGGGGCCAACGTCCTGACTTTC. Amino acid sequence: CSARALDSGANVLTF.

This chain joins TRBV7-8 and TRBJ2-1; TRBD2 matches at 9 bases. The CDR3 loop spans 15 amino acids. V was pared by 4 bases and J by 6 bases, with 7 bases of the junction left unmatched. Germline CDR1 SGHVS, CDR2 FQNEAQ. CDR3 nucleotides: TGTGCCAGCAGCTATAGCGGGAGCCTCGTCAATGAGCAGTTCTTC. Translation: CASSYSGSLVNEQFF.

In this sample, this clonotype turned up many times. J is TRBJ2-7 and V is TRBV6-5, with 9 bases matching TRBD1. The germline V gene encodes CDR1 MNHEY and CDR2 SVGAGI. The CDR3 is made up of 16 amino acids. The V and J ends lost 0 bases and 3 bases, in that order; junction bases with no gene match: 6. The CDR3 DNA sequence: TGTGCCAGCAGTTACTCAGGACAGGGGAGCCTCTACGAGCAGTACTTC. Translation: CASSYSGQGSLYEQYF.

This clonotype has only a few counts. This CDR3 is CASRSSGILDTQYF. CDR3 coding DNA: TGTGCCAGCAGGTCTAGCGGGATTCTAGATACGCAGTATTTT. V is TRBV28 and J is TRBJ2-3; 9 bases are shared with TRBD2. CDR1 is MDHEN and CDR2 is SYDVKM in the germline V gene. The ends lost 6 bases at V and 5 bases at J; junction bases unmatched: 6. CDR3 length equals 14 residues.

This clonotype appeared a few times. V usage is TRBV9 and J usage is TRBJ2-1; no clear D. The germline gives CDR1 SGDLS, CDR2 YYNGEE. This CDR3 region has 12 residues. V lost 0 bases to trimming and J lost 8 bases, with 6 bases between them. CDR3 bases: TGTGCCAGCAGCGTAGAATGGGATGAGCAGTTCTTC. The encoded protein is CASSVEWDEQFF.

This clonotype is categorized as medium-sized. V usage is TRBV14 and J usage is TRBJ1-6; 7 positions match TRBD1. J was trimmed by 8 bases and V by 3 bases; bases with no gene match: 7. The CDR3 is 15 residues long. Germline CDR1 is SGHDN and CDR2 is FVKESK. CDR3 protein: CASSQRRQGDSPLHF. The CDR3 DNA sequence: TGTGCCAGCAGCCAGCGGAGACAGGGAGATTCACCCCTCCACTTT.

This clonotype was observed many times. V gene TRBV2 combines with J gene TRBJ2-1; 7 bases are shared with TRBD2. CDR3 length: 14 amino acids. Germline lookup yields CDR1 SNHLY and CDR2 FYNNEI. Trimming at V came to 6 bases and at J to 5 bases, leaving 7 bases not matched to a gene. CDR3: CASRGGLMNNEQFF. In nucleotides, the CDR3 is TGTGCCAGCAGGGGGGGACTAATGAACAATGAGCAGTTCTTC.

This rearrangement joins TRBV11-1 to TRBJ2-1; D is ambiguous. Germline V gene lookup returns CDR1 SGHAT and CDR2 FQDESV (reference sequence). CDR3 length: 14 residues. V lost 2 bases and J 1 base, leaving 6 bases between the germline ends. In DNA, the CDR3 is TGTGCCAGCAGCTTACAAGGGTCCTACAATGAGCAGTTCTTC. Amino acids: CASSLQGSYNEQFF.

This chain links TRBV2 with TRBJ1-1, with D perhaps TRBD1 (6 bases). The germline V and J ends were trimmed by 6 bases and 5 bases, with 19 bases remaining between them. CDR1 is SNHLY and CDR2 is FYNNEI in the germline V gene. This CDR3 region has 15 residues. Here the CDR3 DNA reads TGTGCCAGCAGCGACAGGAGGGGCGGTGGGACTGAAGCTTTCTTT. The encoded protein is CASSDRRGGGTEAFF.

This chain connects TRBV29-1 to TRBJ1-2; the D is unclear. The CDR3 length is 11 residues. V dropped 4 bases and J dropped 4 bases, with 7 bases sitting between them. Germline V gene sequence: CDR1 SQVTM, CDR2 ANQGSEA. CDR3 sequence (DNA): TGCAGCGTTGTCCAGGCCTATGGCTACACCTTC. This gives the protein CSVVQAYGYTF.

This clonotype was detected a few times. The V gene is TRBV10-3, the J gene TRBJ2-1; TRBD2 matches 10 bases. Germline V gene data show CDR1 as ENHRY and CDR2 as SYGVKD. The CDR3 is 17 residues long. The trim removed 3 bases at V and 2 bases at J, leaving 7 bases unmatched. The CDR3 loop reads CAISDLEREGAYNEQFF. The CDR3 region has the DNA TGTGCCATCAGTGATCTCGAGCGGGAGGGCGCCTACAATGAGCAGTTCTTC.

This clonotype showed up just once. This sequence may be a read error, since a much larger clone differs from it by one base. The V call is TRBV20-1, the J call TRBJ2-5, with 8 bases aligning to TRBD2. CDR1 DFQATT and CDR2 SNEGSKA come from the germline V gene (reference sequence). Losses at the gene ends were 2 bases for V and 7 bases for J; bases not matched to a gene: 9. This CDR3 contains 14 residues. The CDR3: CSARFSAGVGTQYF. The CDR3 region has the DNA TGCAGTGCTAGATTCTCAGCGGGAGTCGGGACCCAGTACTTC.

The chain employs TRBV2 and TRBJ1-2, with 9 bases matching TRBD1. CDR1 SNHLY and CDR2 FYNNEI come from the germline V gene. The CDR3 is 14 amino acids. J gave up 6 bases and V 5 bases, and 7 bases lay outside the gene matches. The CDR3 DNA reads TGTGCCAGCAGTCCTCTCACAGGGGGCGATGGCTACACCTTC. Translation gives CASSPLTGGDGYTF.

The CDR3 region is CASSVGRGSTDTQYF. The CDR3 nucleotides are TGCGCCAGCAGCGTGGGGAGGGGGTCCACAGATACGCAGTATTTT. The chain is built from TRBV5-1 and TRBJ2-3; tentatively, D is TRBD2 (7 bases). The CDR3 is 15 residues long. The germline gives CDR1 SGHRS, CDR2 YFSETQ. With 4 bases removed from V and 2 bases from J, the gap between germline ends came to 14 bases.

The CDR3, as DNA: TGTGCCAGCAGCCGAGACAGTGTTGGAGAAGATACGCAGTATTTT. It yields the protein CASSRDSVGEDTQYF. The chain joins TRBV7-9 to TRBJ2-3; maybe TRBD1 (5 bases). CDR3 length: 15 residues. V lost 5 bases to trimming and J lost 5 bases, with 17 bases between them. The germline V gene has CDR1 SEHNR and CDR2 FQNEAQ (reference sequence).

The J gene is TRBJ2-2, the V gene TRBV6-4; D is perhaps TRBD2 (5 bases). Trimming took off 5 bases at V and 3 bases at J, with 13 bases between the two ends. The CDR3 is made up of 15 amino acids. Germline V gene sequence: CDR1 MRHNA, CDR2 SNTAGT. The CDR3 region has the DNA TGTGCCAGCAGTAACTACGGAGGAGACACCGGGGAGCTGTTTTTT. Translated, it gives CASSNYGGDTGELFF.

The J gene is TRBJ1-3, the V gene TRBV3-1; D is unresolved. Looked up from germline, CDR1 is LGHDT and CDR2 is YNNKEL (reference sequence). This CDR3 is 12 amino acids long. Trimming stripped 3 bases from V and 5 bases from J, with 5 bases between. The CDR3 spells CASSHSRNTIYF. CDR3 bases: TGTGCCAGCAGCCATAGCAGAAACACCATATATTTT.

This clonotype appeared many times. The chain is built from TRBV7-8 and TRBJ2-3; possibly TRBD2 for D (5 bases). V lost 2 bases to trimming and J lost 12 bases, with 9 bases between them. CDR3 length equals 11 residues. CDR1 and CDR2 (germline): SGHVS, FQNEAQ. This chain's CDR3 is CASSLYEGQYF. Here the CDR3 DNA reads TGTGCCAGCAGCTTATATGAGGGACAGTATTTT.

This clonotype was seen only a few times. The chain recombines TRBV20-1 with TRBJ2-7, with D maybe TRBD1 (6 bases). The CDR3 covers 11 residues. V lost 1 base, J lost 9 bases, and 10 bases lay in between. Germline-derived CDR1 and CDR2 are DFQATT and SNEGSKA (reference sequence). CDR3 DNA: TGCAGTGCTAGAGGACAGGTCGGGCAGTACTTC. It yields the protein CSARGQVGQYF.

This clonotype was detected a few times. V and J are TRBV20-1 and TRBJ2-7; D is ambiguous. This CDR3 region has 11 residues. V was cut by 3 bases and J by 4 bases, with 7 bases left in between. In germline, CDR1 is DFQATT, CDR2 SNEGSKA (reference sequence). The CDR3 here is CSARPPYEQYF. The CDR3 bases are TGCAGTGCTAGGCCACCTTACGAGCAGTACTTC.

This clonotype was observed a handful of times. The gene calls are TRBV20-1 and TRBJ2-7; TRBD2 aligns across 10 bases. This CDR3 is built from 18 residues. Germline-derived CDR1 and CDR2 are DFQATT and SNEGSKA (reference sequence). Trimming took 0 bases from V and 7 from J; bases not matched to a gene: 18. CDR3 DNA sequence: TGCAGTGCTAGAGATCGCTGGGAGGTAATAGCGGGAGGTAAAGAGCAGTACTTC. As protein: CSARDRWEVIAGGKEQYF.